This paragraph covers one T cell receptor beta chain sequence. Its antigen is unidentified. The data were produced by immunoSEQ multiplex PCR, yet TCRdb's version contains in-frame clones alone and is incomplete. The sample carries about 120,000 clones, more than 75% recorded once. The data derive from a study of T cell responses to AZD1222 COVID-19 vaccine. Study-level background: Pooled together were second doses at about 4 or about 12 weeks. General study points: Repertoire samples came only from after the peak T cell response. Donors were largely white British and mainly female; clonal diversity was possibly underestimated. Compared with day 0, the breadth and depth of the Spike-specific TCR repertoire rose significantly after two doses of AZD1222.

Germline values: CDR1 LNHNV, CDR2 YYDKDF (reference sequence). This CDR3 has 14 residues. The V and J ends lost 5 bases and 6 bases, in that order; junction bases with no gene match: 6. This chain joins TRBV15 and TRBJ1-4; TRBD1 matches at 7 bases. Sequences were derived from peripheral blood, sampled on day 0 of AZD1222 vaccination. The receptor was isolated from an adult in good health. The CDR3 loop is CATSLRDRDEKLFF. The CDR3 region has the DNA TGTGCCACCAGCCTCCGAGACAGGGATGAAAAACTGTTTTTT.